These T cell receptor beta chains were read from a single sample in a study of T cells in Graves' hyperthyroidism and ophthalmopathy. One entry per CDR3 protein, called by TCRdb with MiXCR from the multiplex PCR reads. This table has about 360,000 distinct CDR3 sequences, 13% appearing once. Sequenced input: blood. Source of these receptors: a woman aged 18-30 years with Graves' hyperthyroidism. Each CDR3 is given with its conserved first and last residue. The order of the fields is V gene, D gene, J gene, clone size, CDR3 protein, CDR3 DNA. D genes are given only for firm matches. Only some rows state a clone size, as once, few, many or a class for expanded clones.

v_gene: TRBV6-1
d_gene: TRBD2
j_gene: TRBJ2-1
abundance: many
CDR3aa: CASGEGAGGYNEQFF
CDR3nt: TGTGCCAGTGGAGAAGGGGCGGGAGGGTACAATGAGCAGTTCTTC

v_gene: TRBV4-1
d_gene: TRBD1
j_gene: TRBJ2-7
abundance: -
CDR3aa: CASSHSGTGASHEQYF
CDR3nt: TGCGCCAGCAGCCATTCTGGGACAGGGGCATCCCACGAGCAGTACTTC

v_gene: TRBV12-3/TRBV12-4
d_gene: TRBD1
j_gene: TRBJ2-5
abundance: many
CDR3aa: CASSFGSGGRETQYF
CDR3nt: TGTGCCAGCAGTTTCGGGTCAGGGGGAAGGGAGACCCAGTACTTC

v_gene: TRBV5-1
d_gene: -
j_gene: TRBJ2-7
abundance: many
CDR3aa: CASSNGVEQYF
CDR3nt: TGCGCCAGCAGTAACGGTGTCGAGCAGTACTTC

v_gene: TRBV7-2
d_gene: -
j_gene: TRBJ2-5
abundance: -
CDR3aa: CARPEQGSQETQYF
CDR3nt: TGTGCCAGACCAGAACAGGGATCCCAAGAGACCCAGTACTTC

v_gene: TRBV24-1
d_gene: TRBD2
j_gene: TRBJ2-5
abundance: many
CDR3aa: CATSDPGLAGEAETQYF
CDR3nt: TGTGCCACCAGTGATCCGGGACTAGCGGGAGAGGCAGAGACCCAGTACTTC

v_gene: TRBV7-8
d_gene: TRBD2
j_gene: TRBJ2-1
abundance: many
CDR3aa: CASSLSRLFSGRAFNYNEQFF
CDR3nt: TGTGCCAGCAGCTTATCCAGATTATTTAGCGGGAGGGCCTTTAATTACAATGAGCAGTTCTTC

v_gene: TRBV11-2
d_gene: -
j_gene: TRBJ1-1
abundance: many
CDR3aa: CASSATPMNTEAFF
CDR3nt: TGTGCCAGCAGCGCAACTCCGATGAACACTGAAGCTTTCTTT

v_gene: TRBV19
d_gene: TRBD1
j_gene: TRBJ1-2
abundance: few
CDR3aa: CASSATGQGQVFGYTF
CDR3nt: TGTGCCAGTAGCGCAACCGGACAGGGCCAGGTCTTCGGCTACACCTTC

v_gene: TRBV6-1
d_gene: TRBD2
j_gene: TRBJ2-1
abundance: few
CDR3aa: CASSETSELVNEQFF
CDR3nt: TGTGCCAGCAGTGAAACTAGCGAGTTAGTTAATGAGCAGTTCTTC

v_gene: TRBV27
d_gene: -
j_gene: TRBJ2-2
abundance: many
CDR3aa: CASSLFPLRGPQTNTGELFF
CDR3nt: TGTGCCAGCAGTTTGTTCCCTTTGCGGGGGCCCCAAACGAACACCGGGGAGCTGTTTTTT

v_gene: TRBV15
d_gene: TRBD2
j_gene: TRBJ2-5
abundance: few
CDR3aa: CATSRGGLAEETQYF
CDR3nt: TGTGCCACCAGCAGAGGTGGACTAGCGGAAGAGACCCAGTACTTC

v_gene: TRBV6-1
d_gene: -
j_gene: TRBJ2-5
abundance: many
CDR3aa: CASTWGPTQETQYF
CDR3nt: TGTGCCAGCACCTGGGGACCCACCCAAGAGACCCAGTACTTC

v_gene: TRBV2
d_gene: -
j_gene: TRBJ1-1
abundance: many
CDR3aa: CASSEPGLHTEAFF
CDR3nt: TGTGCCAGCAGTGAGCCGGGGCTCCACACTGAAGCTTTCTTT

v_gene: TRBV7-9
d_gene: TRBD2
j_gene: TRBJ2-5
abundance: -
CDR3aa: CASSPGTRQETQYF
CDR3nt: TGTGCCAGCAGCCCCGGGACTAGGCAGGAGACCCAGTACTTC

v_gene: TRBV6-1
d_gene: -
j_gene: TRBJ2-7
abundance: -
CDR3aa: CASSEEAQAGASEQYF
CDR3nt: TGTGCCAGCAGTGAAGAGGCCCAGGCGGGGGCAAGCGAGCAGTACTTC

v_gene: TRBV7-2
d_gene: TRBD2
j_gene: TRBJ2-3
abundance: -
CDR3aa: CASSLYTRTSRRAKGSTDTQYF
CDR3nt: TGTGCCAGCAGCTTATACACCCGGACTAGCCGACGCGCTAAGGGGAGCACAGATACGCAGTATTTT

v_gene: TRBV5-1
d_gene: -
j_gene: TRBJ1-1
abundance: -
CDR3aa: CASSQQQTYTEAFF
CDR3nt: TGCGCCAGCAGCCAACAGCAAACCTACACTGAAGCTTTCTTT

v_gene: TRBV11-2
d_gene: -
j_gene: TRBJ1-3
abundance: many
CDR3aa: CASTLSEGNTIYF
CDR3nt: TGTGCCAGCACTCTGTCGGAGGGAAACACCATATATTTT

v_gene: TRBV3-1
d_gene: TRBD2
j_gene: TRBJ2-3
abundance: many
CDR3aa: CASSQDAVAGGTDTQYF
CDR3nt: TGTGCCAGCAGCCAAGATGCGGTAGCGGGAGGCACAGATACGCAGTATTTT

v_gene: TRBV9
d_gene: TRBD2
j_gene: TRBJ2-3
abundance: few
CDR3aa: CASSPGTSGGRDTQYF
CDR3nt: TGTGCCAGCAGCCCTGGGACTAGCGGGGGGCGAGATACGCAGTATTTT

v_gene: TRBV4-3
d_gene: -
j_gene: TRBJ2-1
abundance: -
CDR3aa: CASSQDSFNEQFF
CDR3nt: TGCGCCAGCAGCCAAGACAGCTTCAATGAGCAGTTCTTC

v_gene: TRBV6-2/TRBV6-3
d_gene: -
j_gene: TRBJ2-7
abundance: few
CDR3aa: CASSYGALPYEQYF
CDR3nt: TGTGCCAGCAGTTACGGGGCACTACCGTACGAGCAGTACTTC

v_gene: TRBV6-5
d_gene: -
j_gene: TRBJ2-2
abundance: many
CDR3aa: CASSYTTGELFF
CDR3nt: TGTGCCAGCAGTTACACCACCGGGGAGCTGTTTTTT

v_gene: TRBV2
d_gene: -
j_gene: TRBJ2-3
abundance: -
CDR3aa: CASRPGSGLPADTQYF
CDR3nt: TGTGCCAGCAGGCCTGGGTCGGGCCTCCCGGCAGATACGCAGTATTTT

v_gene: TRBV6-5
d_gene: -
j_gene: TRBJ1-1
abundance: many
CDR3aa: CASSYHLGTEAFF
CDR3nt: TGTGCCAGCAGTTATCATCTGGGCACTGAAGCTTTCTTT

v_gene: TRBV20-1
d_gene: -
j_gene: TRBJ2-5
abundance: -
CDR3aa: CSANPLGEETQYF
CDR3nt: TGCAGTGCTAACCCCCTAGGGGAAGAGACCCAGTACTTC

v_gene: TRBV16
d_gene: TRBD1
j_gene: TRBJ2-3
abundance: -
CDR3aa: CASSSGTGAPTDTQYF
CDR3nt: TGTGCCAGCAGCTCCGGGACAGGGGCCCCTACAGATACGCAGTATTTT

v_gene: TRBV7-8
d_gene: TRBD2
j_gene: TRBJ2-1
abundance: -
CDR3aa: CASSLREGKNNEQFF
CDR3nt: TGTGCCAGCAGCTTAAGGGAGGGAAAAAACAATGAGCAGTTCTTC

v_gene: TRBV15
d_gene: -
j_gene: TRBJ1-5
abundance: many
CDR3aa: CATSRVTSVGNQPQHF
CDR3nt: TGTGCCACCAGCAGAGTCACATCCGTCGGCAATCAGCCCCAGCATTTT

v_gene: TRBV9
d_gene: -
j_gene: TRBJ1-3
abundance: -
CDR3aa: CASSFNPGDYSGNTIYF
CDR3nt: TGTGCCAGCAGCTTTAACCCAGGGGATTACTCTGGAAACACCATATATTTT

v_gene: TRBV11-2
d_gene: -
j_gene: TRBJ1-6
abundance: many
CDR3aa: CASSLLHLVDSPLHF
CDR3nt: TGTGCCAGCAGCTTATTACACCTCGTGGATTCACCCCTCCACTTT

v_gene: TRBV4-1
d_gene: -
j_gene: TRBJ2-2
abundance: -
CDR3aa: CASSQKRGNVPGELFF
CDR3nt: TGCGCCAGCAGCCAAAAGAGGGGCAACGTACCCGGGGAGCTGTTTTTT

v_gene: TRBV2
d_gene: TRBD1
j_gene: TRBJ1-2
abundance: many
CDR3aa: CASSERQGLDGYTF
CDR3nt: TGTGCCAGCAGTGAAAGACAGGGCCTTGATGGCTACACCTTC

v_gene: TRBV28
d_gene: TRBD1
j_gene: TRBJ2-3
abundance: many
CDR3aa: CASEKRDSTQYF
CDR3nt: TGTGCCAGCGAGAAACGGGACAGTACGCAGTATTTT

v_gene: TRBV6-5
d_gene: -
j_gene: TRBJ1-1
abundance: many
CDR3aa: CASSYSKSTEAFF
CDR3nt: TGTGCCAGCAGTTACTCGAAGTCGACTGAAGCTTTCTTT

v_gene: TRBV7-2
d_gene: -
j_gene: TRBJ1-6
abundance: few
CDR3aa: CASSRDWESWNSPLHF
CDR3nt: TGTGCCAGCAGCCGGGACTGGGAGAGCTGGAATTCACCCCTCCACTTT

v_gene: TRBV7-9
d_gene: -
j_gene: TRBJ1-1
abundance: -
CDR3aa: CASSGPGHRMNTEAFF
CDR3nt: TGTGCCAGCAGCGGTCCGGGACACCGAATGAACACTGAAGCTTTCTTT

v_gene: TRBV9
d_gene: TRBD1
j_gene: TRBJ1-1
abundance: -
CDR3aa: CASSARDSSNTEAFF
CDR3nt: TGTGCCAGCAGCGCCAGGGACAGCAGCAACACTGAAGCTTTCTTT

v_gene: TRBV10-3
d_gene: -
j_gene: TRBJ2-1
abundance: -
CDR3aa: CAISGSTGLSINEQFF
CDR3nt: TGTGCCATCAGTGGATCAACAGGGCTGTCCATCAATGAGCAGTTCTTC

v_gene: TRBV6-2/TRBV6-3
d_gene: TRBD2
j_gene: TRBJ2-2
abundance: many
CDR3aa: CASKNGELAGSGELFF
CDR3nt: TGTGCCAGCAAAAACGGGGAACTAGCGGGGTCCGGAGAGCTGTTTTTT

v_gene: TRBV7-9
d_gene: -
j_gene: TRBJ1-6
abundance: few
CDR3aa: CASSLGQGSGTYSPLHF
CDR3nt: TGTGCCAGCAGCTTAGGGCAGGGCTCTGGGACCTATTCACCCCTCCACTTT

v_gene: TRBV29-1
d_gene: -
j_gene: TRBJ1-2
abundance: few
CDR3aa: CSVPIWTANYGYTF
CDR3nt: TGCAGCGTTCCAATATGGACAGCTAACTATGGCTACACCTTC

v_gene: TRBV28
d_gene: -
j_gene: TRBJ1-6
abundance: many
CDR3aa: CATGAGLSPLHF
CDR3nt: TGTGCCACCGGGGCAGGGCTGTCACCCCTCCACTTT

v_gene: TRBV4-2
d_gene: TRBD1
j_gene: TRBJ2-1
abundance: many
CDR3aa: CASRSGGDRAADEQFF
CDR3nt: TGTGCCAGCAGATCAGGGGGGGACAGGGCTGCTGATGAGCAGTTCTTC

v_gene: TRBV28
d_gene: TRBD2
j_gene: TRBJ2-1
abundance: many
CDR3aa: CASSFDLAGGGNEQFF
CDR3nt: TGTGCCAGCAGTTTTGATTTAGCGGGAGGGGGCAATGAGCAGTTCTTC

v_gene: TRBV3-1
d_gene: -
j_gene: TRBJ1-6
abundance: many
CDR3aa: CASSQDRIGITLHF
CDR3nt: TGTGCCAGCAGCCAAGATCGAATTGGGATCACCCTCCACTTT

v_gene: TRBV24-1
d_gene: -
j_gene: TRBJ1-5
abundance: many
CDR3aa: CAVSFTGTYSNQPQHF
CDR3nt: TGTGCCGTTAGCTTTACAGGGACGTATAGCAATCAGCCCCAGCATTTT